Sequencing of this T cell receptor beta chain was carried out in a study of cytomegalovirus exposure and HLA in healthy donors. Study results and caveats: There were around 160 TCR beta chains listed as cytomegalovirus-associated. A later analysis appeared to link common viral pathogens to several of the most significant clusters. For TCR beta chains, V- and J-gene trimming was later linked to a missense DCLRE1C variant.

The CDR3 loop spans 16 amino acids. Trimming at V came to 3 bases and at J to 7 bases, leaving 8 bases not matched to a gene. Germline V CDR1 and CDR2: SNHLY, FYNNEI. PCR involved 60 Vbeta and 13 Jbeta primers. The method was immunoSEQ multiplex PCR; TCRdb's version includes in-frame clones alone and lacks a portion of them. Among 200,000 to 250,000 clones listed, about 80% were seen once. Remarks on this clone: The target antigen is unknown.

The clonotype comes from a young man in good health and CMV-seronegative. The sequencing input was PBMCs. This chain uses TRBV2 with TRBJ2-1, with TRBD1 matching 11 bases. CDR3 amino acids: CASSDRDRGMWNEQFF. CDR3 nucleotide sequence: TGTGCCAGCAGTGACAGGGACAGGGGGATGTGGAATGAGCAGTTCTTC.